These 22 T cell receptor beta chains came from one sample sequenced in a study of blood T cell repertoires in COVID-19. Repertoires were generated with immunoSEQ multiplex PCR, while TCRdb's copy carries only in-frame clones and drops some. This sample has about 97,000 clones; around 84% occur once, and the top ten carry more than 1.5%. What was sequenced was peripheral blood. The source is a woman in her 70s with active or convalescent COVID-19.

This chain uses TRBV30 with TRBJ1-2, with 8 bases lining up with TRBD1. V lost 0 bases to trimming and J lost 4 bases; unmatched junction nucleotides: 4. Germline CDR1 is GTSNPN and CDR2 is SVGIG (reference sequence). This CDR3 spans 14 amino acids. The DNA for the CDR3 is TGTGCCTGGAGTGTAGCAGGGGGCGTCTATGGCTACACCTTC. It specifies CAWSVAGGVYGYTF.

The rearrangement joins TRBV28 to TRBJ2-3; 12 bases fit TRBD1. V gave up 2 bases and J gave up 5 bases; unmatched junction bases: 5. The CDR3 has 16 residues. Germline V CDR1 and CDR2: MDHEN, SYDVKM. The CDR3 DNA reads as TGTGCCAGCAGTTTAGGTGGGACAGGGGGCCTAGATACGCAGTATTTT. As protein: CASSLGGTGGLDTQYF.

This rearrangement joins TRBV6-1 to TRBJ2-1; TRBD2 is a possible D gene (6 bases). Trimming removed 4 bases from V and 0 bases from J, with 13 bases in between. CDR3 length: 16 residues. The germline CDR1 and CDR2 sequences are MNHNS and SASEGT. The CDR3 here is CASSVSGSGSYNEQFF. The CDR3 nucleotides read TGTGCCAGCAGTGTGAGCGGGTCCGGCTCCTACAATGAGCAGTTCTTC.

This clone was recorded a few times. The chain joins TRBV14 to TRBJ2-1, with D possibly TRBD2 on 5 matching bases. Germline V gives CDR1 SGHDN, CDR2 FVKESK. The V and J ends lost 0 bases and 7 bases respectively, with 13 bases between them. CDR3 size: 15 residues. This CDR3 is CASSQDFGVWNEQFF. CDR3 nucleotide sequence: TGTGCCAGCAGCCAAGATTTCGGGGTTTGGAATGAGCAGTTCTTC.

J is TRBJ1-1 and V is TRBV18, with a tentative D call TRBD1 (6 bases). Germline CDR1 KGHSH, CDR2 LQKENI. V lost 6 bases and J lost 8, with 22 bases in between. The CDR3 has 15 amino acids. CDR3 sequence (DNA): TGTGCCAGCTCCGCCAATGGGGGGGGGCGGATCGAAGCTTTCTTT. Translation: CASSANGGGRIEAFF.

This clone was recorded once. The rearrangement uses TRBV9 and TRBJ2-3; possible D gene TRBD1, 6 bases. Germline V CDR1 and CDR2: SGDLS, YYNGEE. The CDR3 loop spans 16 amino acids. The ends were cut back, 0 bases at V and 3 bases at J, with 14 bases in the middle. For the CDR3, the DNA is TGTGCCAGCAGCGTAGTTGGGACATTAGGTACAGATACGCAGTATTTT. The encoded protein is CASSVVGTLGTDTQYF.

V and J are TRBV7-4 and TRBJ1-2, with TRBD1 matching over 9 bases. This CDR3 is 19 amino acids long. Germline assignment: CDR1 SGHVT and CDR2 SQSDAQ. The trim removed 5 bases at V and 8 bases at J, leaving 24 bases unmatched. The CDR3 DNA reads TGTGCCAGCAGCACAAAGACCCCTGGGGACAGGGTAGTCGTTGTAGGCTACACCTTC. As protein: CASSTKTPGDRVVVVGYTF.

The V call is TRBV6-2 or TRBV6-3, the J call TRBJ2-3, with 9 bases that match TRBD2. Germline trimming cut 5 bases from V and 10 bases from J; bases unmatched to any gene: 13. CDR1 is MNHEY and CDR2 is SVGEGT in the germline V gene. This CDR3 spans 15 amino acids. CDR3 loop: CASSLGVAGVSAQYF. CDR3 nucleotide sequence: TGTGCCAGCAGTCTGGGAGTAGCGGGGGTCTCGGCGCAGTATTTT.

Here the CDR3 DNA reads TGTGCCTGGACAGGGGGCCTCAAAGATACGCAGTATTTT. The encoded protein is CAWTGGLKDTQYF. This chain uses TRBV30 with TRBJ2-3; 8 bases are shared with TRBD1. CDR3 length: 13 amino acids. From germline, CDR1 is GTSNPN and CDR2 SVGIG (reference sequence). Trimming cost V 4 bases and J 5 bases; bases outside gene matches: 5.

The table lists this clone with a count of one. The chain employs TRBV2 and TRBJ1-1, with a tentative D call TRBD1 (6 bases). V shed 10 bases and J shed 7 bases, with 16 bases lying between them. The CDR3 is 12 residues long. CDR1 is SNHLY and CDR2 is FYNNEI in the germline V gene. The CDR3 here is CATSQGRGEAFF. CDR3 nucleotide sequence: TGTGCCACCTCACAGGGAAGAGGTGAAGCTTTCTTT. The full variable domain, with the rest looked up from reference TRBV2 and TRBJ1-1, is EPEVTQTPSHQVTQMGQEVILRCVPISNHLYFYWYRQILGQKVEFLVSFYNNEISEKSEIFDDQFSVERPDGSNFTLKIRSTKLEDSAMYFCATSQGRGEAFFGQGTRLTVV.

The CDR3 here is CASSTGREHTEAFF. CDR3 sequence (DNA): TGTGCCAGCAGCACCGGACGGGAGCACACTGAAGCTTTCTTT. V gene TRBV7-2 combines with J gene TRBJ1-1, with D unresolved. The ends were cut back, 5 bases at V and 3 bases at J, with 13 bases in the middle. This CDR3 is 14 amino acids long. The germline V gene has CDR1 SGHTA and CDR2 FQGNSA.

The chain recombines TRBV7-3 with TRBJ2-7; 9 nucleotides agree with TRBD2. Germline CDR1 SGHTA, CDR2 FQGTGA. V was clipped by 6 bases and J by 7 bases; unmatched bases: 10. This CDR3 is 14 amino acids long. CDR3 sequence (DNA): TGTGCCAGCAGGGCGACTAGCGGATCCGGGGAGCAGTACTTC. Protein: CASRATSGSGEQYF.

The V and J genes are TRBV13 and TRBJ2-4; tentatively, D is TRBD1 (7 bases). The V and J ends lost 5 bases and 0 bases respectively, with 11 bases between them. Germline-derived CDR1 and CDR2 are PRHDT and FYEKMQ (reference sequence). The CDR3 totals 15 residues. The CDR3 nucleotides read TGTGCCAGCAGCCCCAGGGGGGTAGCCAAAAACATTCAGTACTTC. Translation gives CASSPRGVAKNIQYF.

The chain has TRBV6-6 and TRBJ1-4; D remains ambiguous. The CDR3 totals 10 residues. The V and J ends lost 8 bases and 8 bases respectively, with 6 bases between them. CDR1 is MNHNY, CDR2 SVGAGI, per germline (reference sequence). The CDR3 is CASFLEKLFF. The CDR3 DNA reads as TGTGCCAGCTTTCTGGAAAAACTGTTTTTT.

V and J are TRBV28 and TRBJ1-4; 8 bases map to TRBD1. There are 15 residues in the CDR3. V was clipped by 7 bases and J by 3 bases; unmatched bases: 7. Germline V gene data show CDR1 as MDHEN and CDR2 as SYDVKM. CDR3 DNA: TGTGCCAGCAATCGACCGGGACAGGCTAATGAAAAACTGTTTTTT. Translation gives CASNRPGQANEKLFF.

This chain connects TRBV4-1 to TRBJ1-2; 7 bases are a match to TRBD1. After removal of 2 bases from V and 8 bases from J, the junction contained 8 bases not matched to a gene. The CDR3 is 14 residues long. Per germline, CDR1 MGHRA and CDR2 YSYEKL. Written as DNA, the CDR3 is TGCGCCAGCAGCCAACCGGGACAGACCTTCGGCTACACCTTC. Its protein product is CASSQPGQTFGYTF.

The rearrangement uses TRBV4-2 and TRBJ2-1; the match to TRBD2 covers 7 bases. Germline lookup yields CDR1 LGHNA and CDR2 YNFKEQ. CDR3 length: 13 amino acids. Unmatched junction bases numbered 6, after V lost 4 bases and J lost 9 bases. Here the CDR3 DNA reads TGTGCCAGCAGCCGAGAGACTAGCCTTGAGCAGTTCTTC. This translates into CASSRETSLEQFF.

The chain uses TRBV15 and TRBJ1-1, with D perhaps matching TRBD1 (6 bases). In germline, CDR1 is LNHNV, CDR2 YYDKDF (reference sequence). With 1 base removed from V and 6 bases from J, the gap between germline ends came to 12 bases. CDR3 length equals 14 residues. CDR3: CATSRGGGDAEAFF. CDR3 DNA: TGTGCCACCAGCAGAGGAGGGGGGGACGCTGAAGCTTTCTTT.

This sequence joins TRBV7-9 and TRBJ1-1, with D hard to call. The CDR3 length is 14 residues. Germline V CDR1 and CDR2: SEHNR, FQNEAQ (reference sequence). Trimming took off 3 bases at V and 5 bases at J, with 13 bases between the two ends. The CDR3 DNA sequence: TGTGCCAGCAGCTTTTTCGACCTCGGGACTGAAGCTTTCTTT. Translation gives CASSFFDLGTEAFF.

V is TRBV7-2 and J is TRBJ2-3; 7 bases line up with TRBD1. Germline CDR1 SGHTA, CDR2 FQGNSA. J gave up 5 bases and V 5 bases, and 4 bases lay outside the gene matches. The CDR3 sequence is 13 residues long. The CDR3 loop reads CASSRDRGDTQYF. CDR3 sequence (DNA): TGTGCCAGCAGCCGGGACAGAGGAGATACGCAGTATTTT. Using reference TRBV7-2 and TRBJ2-3 for the parts outside the CDR3, the full variable domain is GAGVSQSPSNKVTEKGKDVELRCDPISGHTALYWYRQSLGQGLEFLIYFQGNSAPDKSGLPSDRFSAERTGGSVSTLTIQRTQQEDSAVYLCASSRDRGDTQYFGPGTRLTVL.

V and J are TRBV28 and TRBJ2-3, with 7 bases fitting TRBD1. The CDR3 runs 16 residues. With 4 bases clipped from V and 0 bases from J, the junction kept 7 bases outside the gene matches. From germline, CDR1 is MDHEN and CDR2 SYDVKM. The CDR3 region has the DNA TGTGCCAGCAGTTCATACAGGGGACCTAGCACAGATACGCAGTATTTT. This gives the protein CASSSYRGPSTDTQYF.

This chain uses TRBV5-1 with TRBJ1-6, with TRBD1 matching 8 bases. This CDR3 spans 14 amino acids. The V segment lost 3 bases and the J segment 7 bases; nucleotides outside the gene matches: 3. Germline CDR1 is SGHRS and CDR2 is YFSETQ. The chain's CDR3 is CASSSGTGNSPLHF. In nucleotides, the CDR3 is TGCGCCAGCAGCTCCGGGACAGGAAATTCACCCCTCCACTTT.